These 5 T cell receptor beta chains were all obtained from the same sample, sequenced in a study of T cell clonality in common variable immunodeficiency. Sequencing was performed with immunoSEQ multiplex PCR; in TCRdb, only in-frame clones are kept and a portion is missing. The sample contains tens of thousands of clones, none of them singletons. The sequenced material came from peripheral blood mononuclear cells. All receptors derive from a person aged 18 to 75 in good health.

About this clone itself: Given a much more abundant clone one base away, this may be a read error. Sequencing ends 3 residues short of the CDR3 end; the germline J gene provides the rest. Other DNA sequences within the sample encode an identical CDR3. The V call is TRBV30, the J call TRBJ1-3, with a weak D call TRBD1 (5 bases). Germline lookup yields CDR1 GTSNPN and CDR2 SVGIG (reference sequence). The CDR3 consists of 16 residues. Here the CDR3 reads CAWSASGGSSGNTIYF. The sequenced part of the CDR3 DNA is TGTGCCTGGAGTGCCTCGGGGGGGAGCTCTGGAAACACT.

This clone was observed at least ten times. The read halts 3 residues ahead of the CDR3 end, with the missing end drawn from the germline J gene. V is TRBV5-1 and J is TRBJ1-4; maybe TRBD1 (6 bases). This CDR3 spans 15 amino acids. Germline V gene sequence: CDR1 SGHRS, CDR2 YFSETQ. The sequenced CDR3 bases are TGCGCCAGCAGTATTGGGGACATCTATAATTCACCA. Translated: CASSIGDIYNSP. The full CDR3 is CASSIGDIYNSPLFF.

This clone was recorded many times. The read terminates 3 residues ahead of where the CDR3 ends, so the germline J gene completes it. The V call is TRBV14, the J call TRBJ1-4; D gene unclear. Trimming cost V 0 bases and J 3 bases, with 8 bases left between them. CDR1 and CDR2 from the germline V gene are SGHDN and FVKESK. The CDR3 length is 15 residues. The sequenced CDR3 bases are TGTGCCAGCAGCCAAGATAACTTGGCTAATGAAAAA. Protein product: CASSQDNLANEK. The entire CDR3 reads CASSQDNLANEKLFF.

This clone came up many times. The read ends 3 residues early relative to the CDR3; the germline J gene fills the gap. The chain carries TRBV30 and TRBJ2-1, with 11 bases aligning to TRBD2. This CDR3 comprises 17 residues. Germline CDR1 and CDR2: GTSNPN and SVGIG (reference sequence). V was clipped by 1 base and J by 4 bases; unmatched bases: 9. The CDR3 here is CAWSGGTSGSPYNEQFF. The covered CDR3 bases are TGTGCCTGGAGTGGTGGGACTAGCGGCTCACCTTACAATGAG.

This clone was observed many times. The DNA ends 3 residues before the CDR3 does, and the rest of the CDR3 is filled in from the germline J gene. The V call is TRBV6-2 or TRBV6-3, the J call TRBJ1-6, with D tentatively TRBD1 (5 bases). CDR3 size: 17 residues. Germline-derived CDR1 and CDR2 are MNHEY and SVGEGT. Trimming removed 2 bases from V and 5 bases from J, with 16 bases in between. Incomplete CDR3 DNA: TGTGCCAGCAGTTACAACAGTTACACCAGGGATAATTCACCC. Translated: CASSYNSYTRDNSP. The CDR3, in full, reads CASSYNSYTRDNSPLHF.